This T cell receptor (beta chain) was observed in a study of CD8 T cells in ankylosing spondylitis (dated by TCRdb to 2015 to 2018). About the full investigation: To find TCR variants linked to disease, the study profiled T cell receptor beta repertoires in ankylosing spondylitis patients and healthy donors. The full study cohort was made up of about two dozen ankylosing spondylitis patients and about a hundred healthy donors. Peripheral blood samples were taken, and synovial fluid was additionally collected from ankylosing spondylitis patients.

Summary of the overall study and its limitations: Some motif variants were previously reported in synovial fluid and blood of reactive arthritis patients, suggesting common disease-initiation mechanisms. Significant enrichment of the disease-linked clones was reported in matched synovial fluid samples from ankylosing spondylitis patients. A TCR beta motif of about 8 highly homologous amino acid variants appeared characteristic of blood from ankylosing spondylitis patients. The disease-linked clones had a CD8+ phenotype and were found at relatively low frequencies in peripheral blood.

The sequencing machine was an Illumina HiSeq 2500. Quantitative 5'-RACE with molecular barcodes was the method used to prepare the TCR beta libraries. On the study's bioinformatics: A new computational method, built on a probabilistic model of VDJ rearrangement, was used to identify disease-linked TCR variants. In TCRdb, the public reads were trimmed at Q25 with fastp and aligned with MiXCR, with productive beta chains retained. Records with the same CDR3 protein are collapsed into one entry carrying the most frequent genes and DNA. The V and J calls here are based on TCRdb, not the publication. The sample table records about 130,000 distinct CDR3 sequences; about an eighth of these occur just once. The ten largest make up about 3.8% of the sample. Many counts were recorded for this clonotype. Which antigen it targets is not known. Per-base quality was not reported, and no clone a single base away is much larger than it.

V and J are truncated by 0 bases and 5 bases respectively, leaving an intervening sequence of 20 bases. The CDR3 measures 18 amino acids from cysteine to phenylalanine. Only the CDR3 DNA is retained, 54 bases long and in frame from the first base. According to the germline V gene (reference sequence), CDR1 reads MNHEY and CDR2 reads SMNVEV. Material: blood, either unsorted or a sorted T cell fraction (not recorded which). The sequence came from a female donor with ankylosing spondylitis or in good health (not recorded which). The chain is encoded by TRBV27 joined to TRBJ2-1, with TRBD1 tentatively as D gene (5 bases match). At the DNA level, the sequence is TGTGCCAGCAGTTTATCGACTTCCTACCAGGGCCCAAACAATGAGCAGTTCTTC. Translated, this gives CASSLSTSYQGPNNEQFF.